Listed below are T cell receptor beta chains from one sample, sequenced in a study of technical replicates of blood from a handful of donors. Profiling relied on immunoSEQ multiplex PCR, and the TCRdb table lists in-frame clones only, not all of them. The sample has 66,000 or so clones; approximately 88% are singletons. The sequenced sample was PBMCs. These receptors were obtained from a human donor in good health. Some clones in this sample may be carry-over from other donors' samples. Each CDR3 is given with its conserved first and last residue. A D gene is named only where the DNA matches it firmly. Clone size is given for some rows only: seen once, a few or many times, or a class if the clone is expanded.

CDR3 protein: CASSRTSGEAPGELFF; CDR3 DNA: TGTGCCAGCAGCCGCACTAGCGGGGAGGCCCCCGGGGAGCTGTTTTTT; J gene: TRBJ2-2; D gene: TRBD2; V gene: TRBV2; clone size: few
CDR3 protein: CASSDSGQGSSPLHF; CDR3 DNA: TGTGCCAGCAGTGACTCTGGACAGGGGAGCTCACCCCTCCACTTT; J gene: TRBJ1-6; D gene: TRBD1; V gene: TRBV6-4; clone size: NA
CDR3 protein: CASSVGTGNTEAFF; CDR3 DNA: TGTGCCAGCAGCGTAGGGACAGGGAACACTGAAGCTTTCTTT; J gene: TRBJ1-1; D gene: TRBD1; V gene: TRBV9; clone size: few
CDR3 protein: CASSQTSGDNEQFF; CDR3 DNA: TGTGCCAGCAGCCAGACTAGCGGGGACAATGAGCAGTTCTTC; J gene: TRBJ2-1; D gene: TRBD2; V gene: TRBV4-2; clone size: NA
CDR3 protein: CASSPKETQYF; CDR3 DNA: TGTGCCAGCAGCCCCAAAGAGACCCAGTACTTC; J gene: TRBJ2-5; D gene: NA; V gene: TRBV7-9; clone size: NA
CDR3 protein: CASSLGGTGFYEQYF; CDR3 DNA: TGTGCCAGCAGCCTCGGGGGGACAGGGTTTTACGAGCAGTACTTC; J gene: TRBJ2-7; D gene: TRBD1; V gene: TRBV7-3; clone size: few
CDR3 protein: CASSSGTGVNVNTEAFF; CDR3 DNA: TGTGCCAGCAGCTCCGGGACAGGGGTAAATGTCAACACTGAAGCTTTCTTT; J gene: TRBJ1-1; D gene: TRBD1; V gene: TRBV11-1; clone size: NA
CDR3 protein: CASSLREQEQFF; CDR3 DNA: TGTGCCAGCAGCTTAAGGGAGCAGGAGCAGTTCTTC; J gene: TRBJ2-1; D gene: NA; V gene: TRBV7-6; clone size: NA
CDR3 protein: CASSRTGPNEQFF; CDR3 DNA: TGTGCCAGTAGTCGGACAGGGCCTAATGAGCAGTTCTTC; J gene: TRBJ2-1; D gene: TRBD1; V gene: TRBV19; clone size: NA
CDR3 protein: CASRREITGELFF; CDR3 DNA: TGTGCCAGCAGGCGGGAGATCACCGGGGAGCTGTTTTTT; J gene: TRBJ2-2; D gene: TRBD2; V gene: TRBV6-6; clone size: NA
CDR3 protein: CSAAALGEAFF; CDR3 DNA: TGCAGTGCAGCAGCGCTCGGGGAAGCTTTCTTT; J gene: TRBJ1-1; D gene: NA; V gene: TRBV20-1; clone size: NA
CDR3 protein: CASSAEGLSTDTQYF; CDR3 DNA: TGTGCCAGCAGCGCAGAGGGTCTTAGCACAGATACGCAGTATTTT; J gene: TRBJ2-3; D gene: NA; V gene: TRBV7-8; clone size: once
CDR3 protein: CASSPATSGGYEQYF; CDR3 DNA: TGCGCCAGCAGCCCTGCAACTAGCGGGGGATACGAGCAGTACTTC; J gene: TRBJ2-7; D gene: TRBD2; V gene: TRBV4-3; clone size: NA
CDR3 protein: CAISESGAIYNEQFF; CDR3 DNA: TGTGCCATCAGTGAGTCGGGGGCCATCTACAATGAGCAGTTCTTC; J gene: TRBJ2-1; D gene: NA; V gene: TRBV10-3; clone size: NA
CDR3 protein: CASSVGQGITYEQYF; CDR3 DNA: TGTGCCAGCAGCGTAGGACAGGGCATAACCTACGAGCAGTACTTC; J gene: TRBJ2-7; D gene: TRBD1; V gene: TRBV9; clone size: NA
CDR3 protein: CSAGREGGSTDTQYF; CDR3 DNA: TGCAGCGCTGGAAGGGAGGGAGGTTCCACAGATACGCAGTATTTT; J gene: TRBJ2-3; D gene: TRBD2; V gene: TRBV29-1; clone size: NA
CDR3 protein: CASSDRDRDYEQYF; CDR3 DNA: TGCGCCAGCAGCGACCGGGACAGGGACTACGAGCAGTACTTC; J gene: TRBJ2-7; D gene: TRBD1; V gene: TRBV5-1; clone size: NA
CDR3 protein: CASNAGTGRNQPQHF; CDR3 DNA: TGTGCCAGTAACGCCGGGACAGGGAGAAATCAGCCCCAGCATTTT; J gene: TRBJ1-5; D gene: TRBD1; V gene: TRBV19; clone size: NA
CDR3 protein: CASSLDLATYNEQFF; CDR3 DNA: TGTGCCAGCAGCTTAGATCTAGCTACCTACAATGAGCAGTTCTTC; J gene: TRBJ2-1; D gene: NA; V gene: TRBV7-2; clone size: NA
CDR3 protein: CASSRGTGGNNEQFF; CDR3 DNA: TGTGCCAGCAGCCGCGGGACAGGGGGTAACAATGAGCAGTTCTTC; J gene: TRBJ2-1; D gene: TRBD1; V gene: TRBV7-6; clone size: NA
CDR3 protein: CASSLGTGGTDTQYF; CDR3 DNA: TGTGCCAGTAGTCTGGGGACAGGGGGCACAGATACGCAGTATTTT; J gene: TRBJ2-3; D gene: TRBD1; V gene: TRBV19; clone size: once
CDR3 protein: CASSAPGRWTPEGNIQYF; CDR3 DNA: TGTGCCAGCAGCGCTCCGGGACGGTGGACGCCGGAGGGGAACATTCAGTACTTC; J gene: TRBJ2-4; D gene: NA; V gene: TRBV5-6; clone size: NA
CDR3 protein: CASSKTSGRADTQYF; CDR3 DNA: TGTGCCAGCAGTAAGACTAGCGGGCGAGCAGATACGCAGTATTTT; J gene: TRBJ2-3; D gene: TRBD2; V gene: TRBV6-1; clone size: NA
CDR3 protein: CASSPTRDREIYGYTF; CDR3 DNA: TGCGCCAGCAGCCCAACCCGGGACAGGGAGATCTATGGCTACACCTTC; J gene: TRBJ1-2; D gene: TRBD1; V gene: TRBV4-1; clone size: NA
CDR3 protein: CASSLPELRLTGELFF; CDR3 DNA: TGTGCCAGCAGTTTACCCGAATTGAGGCTCACCGGGGAGCTGTTTTTT; J gene: TRBJ2-2; D gene: NA; V gene: TRBV28; clone size: NA
CDR3 protein: CASSQRQQSYQPQHF; CDR3 DNA: TGTGCCAGTAGTCAAAGACAGCAATCGTATCAGCCCCAGCATTTT; J gene: TRBJ1-5; D gene: NA; V gene: TRBV19; clone size: NA
CDR3 protein: CASSFAPPVGDYGYTF; CDR3 DNA: TGTGCCAGCAGCTTCGCCCCCCCGGTTGGAGACTATGGCTACACCTTC; J gene: TRBJ1-2; D gene: NA; V gene: TRBV7-2; clone size: NA
CDR3 protein: CASSFTQRDTQYF; CDR3 DNA: TGTGCCAGCAGCTTTACCCAGCGGGATACGCAGTATTTT; J gene: TRBJ2-3; D gene: NA; V gene: TRBV7-9; clone size: NA
CDR3 protein: CASSLALAGHYGYTF; CDR3 DNA: TGTGCCAGCAGCTTAGCCCTGGCAGGTCACTATGGCTACACCTTC; J gene: TRBJ1-2; D gene: NA; V gene: TRBV7-9; clone size: NA
CDR3 protein: CASSQGSGTYEQYF; CDR3 DNA: TGTGCCAGCAGCCAAGGTAGCGGAACCTACGAGCAGTACTTC; J gene: TRBJ2-7; D gene: NA; V gene: TRBV4-2; clone size: NA